This entry describes one T cell receptor beta chain. Its antigen is currently unknown. Then a second PCR, running roughly 7 to 11 cycles, was carried out with a sample-barcoded 5' primer and a J-beta primer mix. TCRdb analysed the 5' RACE reads with MiXCR anew, one entry per CDR3 protein. This table has 270,000 or so distinct CDR3 sequences, 27% appearing once. The record originates from a study of blood T cells in healthy people across ages. Background on the study: Template-switching capture recovered about one barcoded beta molecule per two T cells.

Whole-study results and caveats: The lack of PBMC sorting stopped any conclusive naive versus antigen-experienced comparison. Long-lived donors carried more naive CD4+ cells and greater diversity than aged donors.

Every participating donor contributed approximately 10 milliliters of peripheral blood through a draw. Germline CDR1 SQVTM, CDR2 ANQGSEA. V lost 3 bases and J lost 5, with 13 bases in between. The CDR3 has 13 amino acids. The sequenced sample consisted of blood. The clonotype comes from a woman aged 70-85 years in good health. The rearrangement joins TRBV29-1 to TRBJ2-5, with D possibly being TRBD2 (6 bases). CDR3 region: CSVDPTSSETQYF. The CDR3 DNA reads as TGCAGCGTTGATCCGACTAGTTCGGAGACCCAGTACTTC. Combining the CDR3 with reference TRBV29-1 and TRBJ2-5 gives the whole variable domain SAVISQKPSRDICQRGTSLTIQCQVDSQVTMMFWYRQQPGQSLTLIATANQGSEATYESGFVIDKFPISRPNLTFSTLTVSNMSPEDSSIYLCSVDPTSSETQYFGPGTRLLVL.